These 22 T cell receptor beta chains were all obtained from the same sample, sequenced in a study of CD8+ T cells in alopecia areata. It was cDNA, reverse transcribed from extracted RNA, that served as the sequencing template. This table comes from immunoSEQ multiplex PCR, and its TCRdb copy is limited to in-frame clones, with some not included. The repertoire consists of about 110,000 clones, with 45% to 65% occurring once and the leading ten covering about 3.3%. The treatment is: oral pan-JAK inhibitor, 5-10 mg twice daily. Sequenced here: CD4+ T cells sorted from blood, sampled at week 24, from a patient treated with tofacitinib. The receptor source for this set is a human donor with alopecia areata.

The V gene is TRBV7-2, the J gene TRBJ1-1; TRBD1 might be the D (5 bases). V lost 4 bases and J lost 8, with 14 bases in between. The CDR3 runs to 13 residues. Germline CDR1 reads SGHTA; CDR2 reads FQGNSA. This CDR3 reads CASSSEINREAFF. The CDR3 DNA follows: TGTGCCAGCAGCTCGGAAATCAACAGGGAAGCTTTCTTT.

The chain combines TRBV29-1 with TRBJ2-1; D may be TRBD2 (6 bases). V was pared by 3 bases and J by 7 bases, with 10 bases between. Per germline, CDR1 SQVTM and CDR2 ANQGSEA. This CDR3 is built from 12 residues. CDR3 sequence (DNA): TGCAGCGTTGACCCACGGGGGAATGAGCAGTTCTTC. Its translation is CSVDPRGNEQFF.

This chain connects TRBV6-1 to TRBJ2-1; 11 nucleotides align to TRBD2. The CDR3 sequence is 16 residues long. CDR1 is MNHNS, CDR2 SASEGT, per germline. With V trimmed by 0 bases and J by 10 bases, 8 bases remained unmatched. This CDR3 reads CASSEALGLAGGEQFF. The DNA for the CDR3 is TGTGCCAGCAGTGAAGCGCTTGGGCTAGCGGGGGGCGAGCAGTTCTTC.

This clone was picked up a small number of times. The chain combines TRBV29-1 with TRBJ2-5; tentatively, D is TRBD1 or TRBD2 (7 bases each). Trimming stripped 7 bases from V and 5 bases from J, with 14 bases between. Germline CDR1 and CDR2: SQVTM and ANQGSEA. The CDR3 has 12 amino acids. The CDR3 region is CSAPQGGETQYF. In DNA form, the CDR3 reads TGCAGCGCTCCTCAGGGGGGGGAGACCCAGTACTTC.

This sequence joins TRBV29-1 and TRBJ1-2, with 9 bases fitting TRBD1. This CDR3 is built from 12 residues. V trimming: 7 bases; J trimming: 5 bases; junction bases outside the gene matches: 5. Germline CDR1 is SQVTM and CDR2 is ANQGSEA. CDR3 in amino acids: CSADGTGYGYTF. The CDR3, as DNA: TGCAGCGCCGATGGGACAGGGTATGGCTACACCTTC.

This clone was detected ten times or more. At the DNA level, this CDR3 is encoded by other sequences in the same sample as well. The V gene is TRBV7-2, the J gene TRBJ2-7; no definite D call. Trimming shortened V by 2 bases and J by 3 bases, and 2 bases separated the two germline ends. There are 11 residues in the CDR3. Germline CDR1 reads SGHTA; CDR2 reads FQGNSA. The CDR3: CASSLRYEQYF. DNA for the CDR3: TGTGCCAGCAGCTTACGCTACGAGCAGTACTTC.

CDR3 sequence reads: CASSIPSRNEQFF. CDR3 sequence (DNA): TGTGCCAGTAGTATCCCCTCCCGGAATGAGCAGTTCTTC. The J gene is TRBJ2-1, the V gene TRBV19; D not certain. Between the trimmed V and J ends, which lost 3 bases and 7 bases, there was a span of 10 bases. Germline loops: CDR1 LNHDA, CDR2 SQIVND (reference sequence). The CDR3 is 13 amino acids.

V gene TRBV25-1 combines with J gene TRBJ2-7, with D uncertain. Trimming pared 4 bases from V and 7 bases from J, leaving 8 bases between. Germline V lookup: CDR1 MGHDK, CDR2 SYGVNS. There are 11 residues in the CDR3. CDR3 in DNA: TGTGCCAGCAGTGGACTGAGGGAGCAGTACTTC. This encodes CASSGLREQYF.

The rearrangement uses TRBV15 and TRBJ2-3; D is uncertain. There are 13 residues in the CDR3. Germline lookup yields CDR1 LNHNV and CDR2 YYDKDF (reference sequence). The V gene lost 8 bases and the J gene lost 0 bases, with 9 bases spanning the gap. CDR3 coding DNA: TGTGCCACCGAAACCCGGAGCACAGATACGCAGTATTTT. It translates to CATETRSTDTQYF.

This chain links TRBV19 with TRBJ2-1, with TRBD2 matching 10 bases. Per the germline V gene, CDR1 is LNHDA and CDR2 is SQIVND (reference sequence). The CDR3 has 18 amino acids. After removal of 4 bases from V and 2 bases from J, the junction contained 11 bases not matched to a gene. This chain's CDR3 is CASSRGLTSGAAYNEQFF. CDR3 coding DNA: TGTGCCAGTAGTAGAGGACTAACTAGCGGGGCGGCCTACAATGAGCAGTTCTTC.

The chain's CDR3 is CASSQINGGYEQYF. The DNA for the CDR3 is TGTGCCAGCAGTCAGATTAACGGGGGCTACGAGCAGTACTTC. This chain links TRBV6-6 with TRBJ2-7; tentatively, D is TRBD2 (6 bases). The CDR3 is 14 residues long. CDR1 and CDR2 from the germline V gene are MNHNY and SVGAGI (reference sequence). The V end lost 5 bases, the J end lost 3 bases, and 14 bases lay between the germline ends.

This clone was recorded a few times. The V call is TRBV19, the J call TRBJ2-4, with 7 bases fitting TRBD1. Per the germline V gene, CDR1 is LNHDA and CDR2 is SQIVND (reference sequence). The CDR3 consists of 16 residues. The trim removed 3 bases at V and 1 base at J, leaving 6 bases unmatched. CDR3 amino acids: CASSIQGDWAKNIQYF. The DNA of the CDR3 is TGTGCCAGTAGTATCCAGGGGGATTGGGCCAAAAACATTCAGTACTTC.

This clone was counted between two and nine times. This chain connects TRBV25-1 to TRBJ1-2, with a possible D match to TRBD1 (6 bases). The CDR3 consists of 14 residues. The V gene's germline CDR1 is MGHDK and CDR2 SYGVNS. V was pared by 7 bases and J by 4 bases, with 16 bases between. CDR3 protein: CASNPAGALYGYTF. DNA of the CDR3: TGTGCCAGCAACCCGGCGGGGGCCCTCTATGGCTACACCTTC.

Here the CDR3 DNA reads TGTGCCACGTATCTGGGCGGGGGAAAAGGAGATACGCAGTATTTT. Translation: CATYLGGGKGDTQYF. This chain connects TRBV10-3 to TRBJ2-3, with 7 bases aligning to TRBD2. Germline trimming cut 10 bases from V and 5 bases from J; bases unmatched to any gene: 15. The CDR3 length is 15 residues. Germline V CDR1 and CDR2: ENHRY, SYGVKD.

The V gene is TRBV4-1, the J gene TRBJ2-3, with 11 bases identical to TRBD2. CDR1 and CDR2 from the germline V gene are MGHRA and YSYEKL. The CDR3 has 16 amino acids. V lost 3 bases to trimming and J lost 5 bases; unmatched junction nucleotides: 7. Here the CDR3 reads CASSHPLAGVKDTQYF. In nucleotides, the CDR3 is TGCGCCAGCAGCCACCCACTAGCGGGGGTAAAAGATACGCAGTATTTT.

The CDR3 protein is CAWSSPGGANTGELFF. In DNA form, the CDR3 reads TGTGCCTGGAGTTCCCCGGGGGGGGCAAACACCGGGGAGCTGTTTTTT. The chain uses TRBV30 and TRBJ2-2; 8 bases match TRBD2. There are 16 residues in the CDR3. Germline CDR1 and CDR2: GTSNPN and SVGIG (reference sequence). The junction had 7 bases not matched to a gene; V was cut back by 2 bases and J by 2 bases.

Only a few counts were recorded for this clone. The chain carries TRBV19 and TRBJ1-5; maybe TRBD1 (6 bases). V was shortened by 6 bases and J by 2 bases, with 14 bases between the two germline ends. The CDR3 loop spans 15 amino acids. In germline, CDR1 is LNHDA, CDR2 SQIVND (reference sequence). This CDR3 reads CASRSQTGGNQPQHF. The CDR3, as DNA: TGTGCCAGTAGATCCCAGACAGGAGGCAATCAGCCCCAGCATTTT.

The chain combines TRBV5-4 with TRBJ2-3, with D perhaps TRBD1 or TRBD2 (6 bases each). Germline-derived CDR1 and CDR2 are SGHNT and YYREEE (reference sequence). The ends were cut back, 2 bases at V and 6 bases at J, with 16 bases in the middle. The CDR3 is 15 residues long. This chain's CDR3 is CASSFGQGRMDTQYF. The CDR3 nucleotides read TGTGCCAGCAGCTTTGGTCAGGGGAGGATGGATACGCAGTATTTT.

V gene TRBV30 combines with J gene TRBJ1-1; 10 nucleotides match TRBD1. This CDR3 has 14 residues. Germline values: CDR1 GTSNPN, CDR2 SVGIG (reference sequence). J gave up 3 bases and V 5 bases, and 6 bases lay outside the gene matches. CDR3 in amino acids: CAWSDRGRYTEAFF. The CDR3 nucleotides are TGTGCCTGGTCTGACAGGGGGCGATACACTGAAGCTTTCTTT.

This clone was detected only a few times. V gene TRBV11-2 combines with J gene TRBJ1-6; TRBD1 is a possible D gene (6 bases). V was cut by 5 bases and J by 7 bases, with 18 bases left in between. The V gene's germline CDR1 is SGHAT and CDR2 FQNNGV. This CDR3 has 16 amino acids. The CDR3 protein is CASSGGGGRMNSPLHF. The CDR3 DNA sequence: TGTGCCAGCAGCGGGGGCGGGGGGCGCATGAATTCACCCCTCCACTTT.

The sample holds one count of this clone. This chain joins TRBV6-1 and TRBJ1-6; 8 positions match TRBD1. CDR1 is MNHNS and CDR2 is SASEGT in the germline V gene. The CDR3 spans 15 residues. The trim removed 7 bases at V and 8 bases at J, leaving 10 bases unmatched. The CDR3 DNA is TGTGCCAGCAACCCGGGACAGGTCCTCGATTCACCCCTCCACTTT. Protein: CASNPGQVLDSPLHF.

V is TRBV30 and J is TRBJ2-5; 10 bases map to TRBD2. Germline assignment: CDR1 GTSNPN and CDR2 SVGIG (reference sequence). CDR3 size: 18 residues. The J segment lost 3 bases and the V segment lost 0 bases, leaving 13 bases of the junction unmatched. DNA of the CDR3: TGTGCCTGGAGTGTATCGTTAGTAGCGGGGGGCTTGGAAGAGACCCAGTACTTC. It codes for CAWSVSLVAGGLEETQYF. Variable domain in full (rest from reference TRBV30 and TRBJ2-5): SQTIHQWPATLVQPVGSPLSLECTVEGTSNPNLYWYRQAAGRGLQLLFYSVGIGQISSEVPQNLSASRPQDRQFILSSKKLLLSDSGFYLCAWSVSLVAGGLEETQYFGPGTRLLVL.